This T cell receptor beta chain was retrieved from a study of T cells after yellow fever vaccination. Overall study context: SMART-Seq v4 Ultra Low Input handled preparation of low-cell-number fractions.

TCRdb re-called the 5' RACE reads through MiXCR, storing one row per CDR3 protein. The sample has some 9,600 distinct CDR3 sequences, under 5.5% seen once; the top ten hold approximately 1.5%. This clonotype was seen ten or more times. The CDR3 totals 15 residues. CDR1 and CDR2 (germline): MGHDK, SYGVNS. V dropped 3 bases and J dropped 2 bases, with 12 bases sitting between them. This sequence joins TRBV25-1 and TRBJ2-3; D gene ambiguous. Sequenced here: PBMCs, either bulk or a sorted T-cell subset (CD4+, CD8+, memory, or dextramer-sorted; not recorded which), sampled more than 13 days after the first yellow fever vaccination. This clonotype was obtained from a man younger than 35 who received the YFV17D yellow fever vaccine. The CDR3 loop is CASSEWSEFTDTQYF. The DNA for the CDR3 is TGTGCCAGCAGTGAGTGGTCAGAGTTCACAGATACGCAGTATTTT.